The clone carrying this T cell receptor (beta chain) was detected once. This record comes from a study of blood T cell repertoires in COVID-19. Germline CDR1 and CDR2: ENHRY and SYGVKD. This CDR3 has 15 amino acids. J was trimmed by 7 bases and V by 6 bases; bases with no gene match: 5. The repertoire was sequenced with immunoSEQ multiplex PCR; TCRdb's copy has only in-frame clones and lacks some. The table shows under 300,000 clones, with around 87% occurring only once. The V gene is TRBV10-3, the J gene TRBJ2-1; the match to TRBD2 covers 14 bases. The source is a man aged 18-30 years with active or convalescent COVID-19. The sample taken for sequencing was peripheral blood. The CDR3 DNA reads as TGTGCCATCAGCGGGACTAGCGGGAGATTGAATGAGCAGTTCTTC. Amino acids: CAISGTSGRLNEQFF.